Following are 20 T cell receptor beta chains from one sample sequenced in a study of neurological immune-mediated disorders. A single record per CDR3 protein comes from TCRdb applying MiXCR to the 5' RACE reads. The sample consists of around 25,000 distinct CDR3 sequences, about an eighth of them appearing once. The sample consisted of PBMCs. The receptors here all came from an older woman with HTLV-1-associated myelopathy (HAM/TSP).

This clonotype has just a few counts. The chain employs TRBV5-6 and TRBJ2-7; D may be TRBD2 (6 bases). Deletions cut 4 bases from V and 3 bases from J, with 14 bases between. The germline gives CDR1 SGHDT, CDR2 YYEEEE. This CDR3 has 14 amino acids. The CDR3 here is CASSNWGVGYEQYF. For the CDR3, the DNA is TGTGCCAGCAGCAATTGGGGGGTAGGCTACGAGCAGTACTTC.

This clonotype came up many times. This chain links TRBV5-1 with TRBJ2-2, with D uncertain. The V gene's germline CDR1 is SGHRS and CDR2 YFSETQ. Trimming shortened V by 0 bases and J by 1 base, and 4 bases separated the two germline ends. The CDR3 sequence is 14 residues long. The CDR3 DNA is TGCGCCAGCAGCTTGGGAGAGAACACCGGGGAGCTGTTTTTT. Its protein product is CASSLGENTGELFF.

The V gene is TRBV20-1, the J gene TRBJ2-1; a weak D match, TRBD2 (5 bases). The CDR3 length is 15 residues. Per the germline V gene, CDR1 is DFQATT and CDR2 is SNEGSKA (reference sequence). Trimming left V 2 bases short and J 2 bases short, with 13 bases between. The CDR3 reads CSARSEGGPYNEQFF. CDR3 sequence (DNA): TGCAGTGCTAGAAGTGAGGGTGGCCCCTACAATGAGCAGTTCTTC.

This clonotype was counted a single time. One base away lies a much larger clone, so this may be a sequencing read error. The chain combines TRBV18 with TRBJ1-2; no clear D gene. This CDR3 comprises 14 residues. CDR1 KGHSH and CDR2 LQKENI come from the germline V gene. CDR3 DNA: TGTGTCAGCTCACCACTCGGTTCTAACTATGGCTACACCTTC. This sequence encodes CVSSPLGSNYGYTF.

In this sample, this clonotype turned up many times. This sequence joins TRBV6-5 and TRBJ2-2; perhaps TRBD1 as D (6 bases). The CDR3 runs 15 residues. Germline loops: CDR1 MNHEY, CDR2 SVGAGI. Trimming pared 2 bases from V and 7 bases from J, leaving 14 bases between. The CDR3 protein is CASSYRSQGHGELFF. The CDR3 DNA sequence: TGTGCCAGCAGTTACCGAAGCCAGGGACACGGGGAGCTGTTTTTT.

Ten or more counts support this clonotype. The chain is built from TRBV5-1 and TRBJ2-1; D tentatively reads TRBD1 or TRBD2 (5 bases each). V was shortened by 0 bases and J by 7 bases, with 11 bases between the two germline ends. The CDR3 sequence is 14 residues long. In germline, CDR1 is SGHRS, CDR2 YFSETQ. CDR3 sequence reads: CASSLGERGNEQFF. Written as DNA, the CDR3 is TGCGCCAGCAGCTTGGGGGAGAGGGGAAATGAGCAGTTCTTC.

This clonotype was picked up many times. The chain recombines TRBV3-1 with TRBJ1-3; D is unresolved. The V gene's germline CDR1 is LGHDT and CDR2 YNNKEL (reference sequence). The V gene lost 2 bases and the J gene lost 0 bases, with 11 bases spanning the gap. The CDR3 is made up of 16 amino acids. CDR3 amino acids: CASSQNPRSSGNTIYF. The CDR3 bases are TGTGCCAGCAGCCAAAACCCCCGAAGCTCTGGAAACACCATATATTTT. Full variable domain (rest looked up from reference TRBV3-1 and TRBJ1-3): DTAVSQTPKYLVTQMGNDKSIKCEQNLGHDTMYWYKQDSKKFLKIMFSYNNKELIINETVPNRFSPKSPDKAHLNLHINSLELGDSAVYFCASSQNPRSSGNTIYFGEGSWLTVV.

This clonotype was found many times. The chain employs TRBV7-9 and TRBJ1-1; possible D gene TRBD1, 5 bases. The CDR3 is made up of 13 amino acids. Germline V gene data show CDR1 as SEHNR and CDR2 as FQNEAQ (reference sequence). The V end was cut by 4 bases, the J end by 11 bases, with 17 bases between. The CDR3 region has the DNA TGTGCCAGCAGCTGGGGAGGGGCTCTGCAGGCTTTCTTT. Its translation is CASSWGGALQAFF.

This clonotype was observed at least ten times. This chain joins TRBV7-2 and TRBJ1-5; D may be TRBD1 (5 bases). V lost 5 bases and J lost 4, with 9 bases in between. The CDR3 has 13 residues. From germline, CDR1 is SGHTA and CDR2 FQGNSA. The CDR3 bases are TGTGCCAGCAGCATCACAGGAAATCAGCCCCAGCATTTT. This codes for CASSITGNQPQHF.

This clonotype was picked up many times. In nucleotides, the CDR3 is TGTGCCAGCAACCCCGAAAAGTGGTCTGGGGCCAACGTCCTGACTTTC. Protein: CASNPEKWSGANVLTF. The chain links TRBV6-1 to TRBJ2-6; D call uncertain. The V and J ends lost 7 bases and 1 base respectively, with 14 bases between them. Germline assignment: CDR1 MNHNS and CDR2 SASEGT. CDR3 length: 16 residues.

By sample fraction, this clonotype is medium-sized. The V call is TRBV20-1, the J call TRBJ2-1; TRBD2 agrees at 15 bases. CDR1 DFQATT and CDR2 SNEGSKA come from the germline V gene (reference sequence). V was clipped by 1 base and J by 9 bases; unmatched bases: 7. This CDR3 has 16 residues. The CDR3: CSARVRGLAGGGEQFF. In nucleotides, the CDR3 is TGCAGTGCTAGAGTCCGGGGACTAGCGGGAGGTGGTGAGCAGTTCTTC.

The chain is built from TRBV5-1 and TRBJ2-3, with 7 bases aligning to TRBD1. Germline V CDR1 and CDR2: SGHRS, YFSETQ. The CDR3 totals 17 residues. V shed 1 base and J 14 bases; nucleotides not matched to a gene: 22. CDR3 bases: TGCGCCAGCAGCTTGACAGGGGACCGAGCCCACACAGATACGTGGTATTTT. Its protein product is CASSLTGDRAHTDTWYF.

This clonotype was picked up many times. V usage is TRBV18 and J usage is TRBJ1-6; TRBD1 matches at 7 bases. The germline V gene encodes CDR1 KGHSH and CDR2 LQKENI. This CDR3 region has 17 residues. V dropped 6 bases and J dropped 0; count of bases not matched to a gene: 8. CDR3 in DNA: TGTGCCAGCTCCTCGGGACAGCCAAGCTCCTATAATTCACCCCTCCACTTT. It specifies CASSSGQPSSYNSPLHF.

This clonotype was counted ten times or more. V is TRBV7-8 and J is TRBJ2-2, with TRBD2 matching over 11 bases. Germline V gene lookup returns CDR1 SGHVS and CDR2 FQNEAQ. The V segment lost 1 base and the J segment 7 bases; nucleotides outside the gene matches: 5. This CDR3 has 16 residues. The CDR3 DNA sequence: TGTGCCAGCAGCTTAGGGCTAGCGGGAGGAGGCGGGGAGCTGTTTTTT. Its translation: CASSLGLAGGGGELFF.

This clonotype was counted at least ten times. This sequence joins TRBV5-1 and TRBJ2-3; 8 bases align to TRBD2. The CDR3 loop spans 15 amino acids. Germline V gene data show CDR1 as SGHRS and CDR2 as YFSETQ. Trimming cost V 1 base and J 2 bases; bases outside gene matches: 3. Here the CDR3 DNA reads TGCGCCAGCAGCTTGAACGGGGGGGCCACAGATACGCAGTATTTT. It translates to CASSLNGGATDTQYF.

This clonotype showed up many times. The chain couples TRBV7-2 to TRBJ2-2, with D uncertain. Germline CDR1 reads SGHTA; CDR2 reads FQGNSA. CDR3 size: 14 residues. The V and J ends lost 5 bases and 1 base respectively, with 8 bases between them. DNA for the CDR3: TGTGCCAGCAGCCTTAACCTGAACACCGGGGAGCTGTTTTTT. Protein sequence: CASSLNLNTGELFF.

This clonotype was recorded many times. The V gene is TRBV4-3, the J gene TRBJ2-3; 11 bases align to TRBD2. The CDR3 loop spans 16 amino acids. In germline, CDR1 is LGHNA, CDR2 YSLEER. Germline trimming cut 0 bases from V and 3 bases from J; bases unmatched to any gene: 2. CDR3 in amino acids: CASSQDGLAGTDTQYF. CDR3 DNA sequence: TGCGCCAGCAGCCAAGATGGACTAGCGGGTACAGATACGCAGTATTTT.

Within the sample, this clonotype is medium-sized. The chain recombines TRBV29-1 with TRBJ1-2; a possible D gene is TRBD1 (5 bases). With 8 bases removed from V and 2 bases from J, the gap between germline ends came to 12 bases. The CDR3 is 12 amino acids. CDR1 and CDR2 (germline): SQVTM, ANQGSEA. The CDR3 is CSFETVNYGYTF. The CDR3 DNA reads as TGCAGCTTCGAGACAGTGAACTATGGCTACACCTTC.

This clonotype has at least ten counts. The chain combines TRBV3-1 with TRBJ1-1; D gene unclear. Germline values: CDR1 LGHDT, CDR2 YNNKEL (reference sequence). The germline V and J ends were trimmed by 1 base and 6 bases, with 15 bases remaining between them. CDR3 length: 15 amino acids. CDR3 sequence: CASSQGPTIFPEAFF. For the CDR3, the DNA is TGTGCCAGCAGCCAAGGCCCAACGATCTTCCCTGAAGCTTTCTTT.

This clonotype qualifies as medium-sized. This chain joins TRBV20-1 and TRBJ2-7; D gene uncertain. The CDR3 totals 12 residues. V lost 1 base, J lost 5 bases, and 9 bases lay in between. From germline, CDR1 is DFQATT and CDR2 SNEGSKA (reference sequence). As DNA, the CDR3 is TGCAGTGCTAGAGTTAATAGTGACGAGCAGTACTTC. As protein: CSARVNSDEQYF.